This T cell receptor beta chain emerged from a study of cytomegalovirus exposure and HLA in healthy donors. Study-level findings and limits: TCR beta V segments were, for the most part, productive about 87% or about 30% of the time in an earlier analysis.

This PCR relied on a set of 60 Vbeta primers and 13 Jbeta primers. Assay used: immunoSEQ multiplex PCR; TCRdb lists only in-frame clones, some missing. The sample lists around 200,000 clones, 82% seen once, with 6% in the top ten. The germline V and J ends were trimmed by 4 bases and 0 bases, with 10 bases remaining between them. The CDR3 is made up of 15 amino acids. Germline CDR1 and CDR2: MGHRA and YSYEKL. In this sample, this clone turned up once. Its antigen is still unknown. This TCR was recovered from a man aged 35 to 55 in good health and CMV-seropositive. Source material: PBMCs. J is TRBJ2-1 and V is TRBV4-1; D unresolved. Here the CDR3 reads CASSPTWSSYNEQFF. The CDR3 bases are TGCGCCAGCAGCCCCACGTGGAGCTCCTACAATGAGCAGTTCTTC.